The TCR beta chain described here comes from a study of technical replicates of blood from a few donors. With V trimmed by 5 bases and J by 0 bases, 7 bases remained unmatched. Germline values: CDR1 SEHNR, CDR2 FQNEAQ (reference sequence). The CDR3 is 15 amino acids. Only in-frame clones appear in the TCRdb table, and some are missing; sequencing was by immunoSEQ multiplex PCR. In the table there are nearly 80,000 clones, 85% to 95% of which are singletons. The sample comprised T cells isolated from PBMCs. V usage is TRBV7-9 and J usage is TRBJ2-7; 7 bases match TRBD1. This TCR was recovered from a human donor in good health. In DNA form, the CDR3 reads TGTGCCAGCAGCCAGAAGGGACAGAGCTCCTACGAGCAGTACTTC. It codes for CASSQKGQSSYEQYF.